What follows are 26 T cell receptor beta chains derived from one specimen sequenced in a study of blood T cell repertoires in COVID-19. Sequenced by immunoSEQ multiplex PCR; TCRdb stores in-frame clones only, minus some. Here the sample spans 200,000 or so clones, more than 85% being singletons. The specimen sequenced was peripheral blood. These receptors all stem from a man in his 70s with active or convalescent COVID-19.

This clone was detected only once. The CDR3: CASNPGLWGEQYF. The DNA for the CDR3 is TGTGCCAGCAACCCAGGGCTCTGGGGCGAGCAGTACTTC. The chain employs TRBV7-2 and TRBJ2-7; a possible D gene is TRBD1 (5 bases). The CDR3 is 13 residues long. V was shortened by 7 bases and J by 6 bases, with 16 bases between the two germline ends. Germline values: CDR1 SGHTA, CDR2 FQGNSA. The full variable domain, its missing parts supplied by reference TRBV7-2 and TRBJ2-7, is GAGVSQSPSNKVTEKGKDVELRCDPISGHTALYWYRQSLGQGLEFLIYFQGNSAPDKSGLPSDRFSAERTGGSVSTLTIQRTQQEDSAVYLCASNPGLWGEQYFGPGTRLTVT.

The rearrangement uses TRBV3-1 (or the pseudogene TRBV3-2) and TRBJ2-1, with 11 bases lining up with TRBD2. V lost 0 bases, J lost 8 bases, and 9 bases stayed unmatched. This CDR3 region has 17 residues. The germline CDR1 and CDR2 sequences are LGHDT and YNNKEL (reference sequence). CDR3 protein: CASSQEVLAGGPDEQFF. CDR3 nucleotides: TGTGCCAGCAGCCAAGAGGTGTTAGCGGGGGGGCCGGATGAGCAGTTCTTC.

The chain uses TRBV24-1 and TRBJ2-5; D is possibly TRBD1 (5 bases). The CDR3 has 13 amino acids. From germline, CDR1 is KGHDR and CDR2 SFDVKD. V gave up 4 bases and J gave up 6 bases, with 11 bases separating them. In nucleotides, the CDR3 is TGTGCCACCAGTGAGTCCTGGGGCAAGACCCAGTACTTC. This gives the protein CATSESWGKTQYF.

The chain uses TRBV19 and TRBJ1-1; TRBD1 matches 11 bases. J gave up 6 bases and V 8 bases, and 8 bases lay outside the gene matches. Per the germline V gene, CDR1 is LNHDA and CDR2 is SQIVND (reference sequence). CDR3 length: 14 amino acids. CDR3 sequence reads: CASYWTGGKAEAFF. The CDR3 bases are TGTGCCAGTTATTGGACAGGGGGCAAGGCTGAAGCTTTCTTT.

This clone was picked up one time. The V call is TRBV7-2, the J call TRBJ2-7; D might be TRBD2 (5 bases). Germline-derived CDR1 and CDR2 are SGHTA and FQGNSA. V gave up 5 bases and J gave up 5 bases, with 16 bases separating them. CDR3 length: 14 amino acids. CDR3 amino acids: CASSPYQGRDEQYF. CDR3 nucleotides: TGTGCCAGCAGCCCCTACCAAGGGCGGGACGAGCAGTACTTC.

The V call is TRBV7-6, the J call TRBJ2-3; no definite D call. This CDR3 is built from 10 residues. Trimming cost V 5 bases and J 7 bases, with 4 bases left between them. CDR1 is SGHVS, CDR2 FNYEAQ, per germline. CDR3 in DNA: TGTGCCAGCAGCCGTAATACGCAGTATTTT. Translating it yields CASSRNTQYF.

The chain joins TRBV25-1 to TRBJ2-2; a weak D match, TRBD1 (5 bases). In germline, CDR1 is MGHDK, CDR2 SYGVNS. The V and J ends lost 3 bases and 2 bases respectively, with 10 bases between them. The CDR3 spans 15 residues. The CDR3 DNA reads TGTGCCAGCAGTGAGACGACAGCCAACACCGGGGAGCTGTTTTTT. It codes for CASSETTANTGELFF.

This rearrangement joins TRBV4-1 to TRBJ1-2; D perhaps matches TRBD1 (5 bases). This CDR3 is built from 16 residues. V dropped 0 bases and J dropped 7 bases, with 18 bases sitting between them. Germline values: CDR1 MGHRA, CDR2 YSYEKL. CDR3 loop: CASSQDLSGVSGGYTF. CDR3 coding DNA: TGCGCCAGCAGCCAAGATTTGTCGGGGGTAAGCGGTGGCTACACCTTC.

The chain recombines TRBV6-5 with TRBJ1-4, with a weak D call TRBD1 (6 bases). The CDR3 spans 15 residues. Germline V CDR1 and CDR2: MNHEY, SVGAGI. Trimming shortened V by 2 bases and J by 4 bases, and 11 bases separated the two germline ends. The CDR3 nucleotides read TGTGCCAGCAGTTACGGGGGGGCGGATAATGAAAAACTGTTTTTT. Its translation: CASSYGGADNEKLFF.

This chain connects TRBV6-6 to TRBJ2-7, with 11 positions matching TRBD2. Germline V gene sequence: CDR1 MNHNY, CDR2 SVGAGI (reference sequence). CDR3 length: 14 residues. V was pared by 2 bases and J by 5 bases, with 2 bases of the junction left unmatched. For the CDR3, the DNA is TGTGCCAGCAGTTACGCTAGCGGGAGGAACGAGCAGTACTTC. Protein: CASSYASGRNEQYF.

The J gene is TRBJ1-5, the V gene TRBV5-8; the match to TRBD1 covers 8 bases. CDR1 is SGHTS, CDR2 YDEGEE, per germline. Trimming cost V 3 bases and J 4 bases; bases outside gene matches: 9. The CDR3 extends over 16 amino acids. The CDR3 nucleotides read TGTGCCAGCAGCTCTTACCACAGGGGGTCTAATCAGCCCCAGCATTTT. Translating gives CASSSYHRGSNQPQHF.

The sample holds one count of this clone. This chain uses TRBV7-8 with TRBJ2-1, with D possibly TRBD1 on 6 matching bases. CDR1 SGHVS and CDR2 FQNEAQ come from the germline V gene. Trimming left V 5 bases short and J 8 bases short, with 10 bases between. CDR3 length: 12 amino acids. The CDR3 coding sequence is TGTGCCAGCAGCCTCAGGGGTCATGAGCAGTTCTTC. Translating gives CASSLRGHEQFF.

The chain uses TRBV2 and TRBJ1-1; D is unresolved. Germline CDR1 reads SNHLY; CDR2 reads FYNNEI. The ends were cut back, 6 bases at V and 0 bases at J, with 14 bases in the middle. The CDR3 is 15 residues long. DNA for the CDR3: TGTGCCAGCAGGATCAGGCAGGTCATGAACACTGAAGCTTTCTTT. The encoded protein is CASRIRQVMNTEAFF.

The chain couples TRBV4-3 to TRBJ2-2; 7 nucleotides match TRBD1. J lost 6 bases, V lost 4 bases, and 5 bases had no gene match. CDR3 size: 14 residues. Germline V lookup: CDR1 LGHNA, CDR2 YSLEER. CDR3 sequence reads: CASSLIRGSGELFF. The CDR3 coding sequence is TGCGCCAGCAGCCTAATCAGGGGGTCCGGGGAGCTGTTTTTT.

This clone was detected only once. The V call is TRBV4-3, the J call TRBJ2-5, with TRBD2 identical over 10 bases. The CDR3 contains 17 residues. The trim removed 1 base at V and 1 base at J, leaving 6 bases unmatched. Germline values: CDR1 LGHNA, CDR2 YSLEER. The CDR3, as DNA: TGCGCCAGCAGCCAAGCATTAGCGGGGGGACTCCAAGAGACCCAGTACTTC. Translating it yields CASSQALAGGLQETQYF.

The chain recombines TRBV7-2 with TRBJ1-3; D not certain. Germline V gene data show CDR1 as SGHTA and CDR2 as FQGNSA. The CDR3 runs to 12 residues. Between the trimmed V and J ends, which lost 6 bases and 7 bases, there was a span of 10 bases. CDR3 nucleotides: TGTGCCAGCAGGCGGGATGGGAACACCATATATTTT. Its translation is CASRRDGNTIYF.

The chain uses TRBV7-8 and TRBJ1-4, with D maybe TRBD1 (5 bases). Trimming took off 1 base at V and 6 bases at J, with 12 bases between the two ends. Germline V gene lookup returns CDR1 SGHVS and CDR2 FQNEAQ. The CDR3 has 15 residues. The CDR3 DNA reads TGTGCCAGCAGCTTAGGTGTAAGGGGCCATGAAAAACTGTTTTTT. Translated: CASSLGVRGHEKLFF.

The CDR3 DNA reads as TGTGCCAGCAGTCCGGGACTAGTTTTTTATGAGACCCAGTACTTC. Translating gives CASSPGLVFYETQYF. The chain recombines TRBV27 with TRBJ2-5; 8 bases agree with TRBD2. V lost 5 bases to trimming and J lost 5 bases; unmatched junction nucleotides: 10. CDR1 and CDR2 from the germline V gene are MNHEY and SMNVEV (reference sequence). There are 15 residues in the CDR3.

In this sample, this clone turned up a few times. V usage is TRBV19 and J usage is TRBJ2-3; TRBD2 might be the D (6 bases). This CDR3 is built from 14 residues. The V end lost 3 bases, the J end lost 4 bases, and 11 bases lay between the germline ends. Germline V gives CDR1 LNHDA, CDR2 SQIVND (reference sequence). CDR3 loop: CASSMGLRADTQYF. CDR3 DNA sequence: TGTGCCAGTAGTATGGGACTTCGTGCAGATACGCAGTATTTT.

In DNA, the CDR3 is TGTGCCAGCAGTGAAGTTGGGGCGCACTTTTCCACAGATACGCAGTATTTT. Translating it yields CASSEVGAHFSTDTQYF. V gene TRBV2 combines with J gene TRBJ2-3, with D maybe TRBD1 (5 bases). Germline V gene data show CDR1 as SNHLY and CDR2 as FYNNEI. V was shortened by 1 base and J by 2 bases, with 16 bases between the two germline ends. The CDR3 runs to 17 residues.

For the CDR3, the DNA is TGTGCCAGCAGTGCGACTAGCGGGGGGGACGGGACCCAGTACTTC. Translation gives CASSATSGGDGTQYF. The V call is TRBV2, the J call TRBJ2-5; 14 bases fit TRBD2. The CDR3 is 15 residues long. Germline CDR1 and CDR2: SNHLY and FYNNEI. Unmatched junction bases numbered 5, after V lost 4 bases and J lost 7 bases.

This chain uses TRBV6-5 with TRBJ2-1; D call uncertain. The V gene's germline CDR1 is MNHEY and CDR2 SVGAGI. Trimming left V 4 bases short and J 9 bases short, with 13 bases between. The length of the CDR3 is 13 residues. The CDR3 loop reads CASSFPGRPEQFF. CDR3 DNA sequence: TGTGCCAGCAGTTTTCCGGGTCGGCCTGAGCAGTTCTTC.

This clone was detected only a few times. The genes are TRBV2 and TRBJ2-4; 7 bases are a match to TRBD2. CDR3 size: 19 residues. The trim removed 5 bases at V and 0 bases at J, leaving 16 bases unmatched. The germline V gene has CDR1 SNHLY and CDR2 FYNNEI. DNA for the CDR3: TGTGCCAGCAGTCTAGACCTCCGTAGCGGGCTACTAGCCAAAAACATTCAGTACTTC. It yields the protein CASSLDLRSGLLAKNIQYF.

The chain couples TRBV7-2 to TRBJ2-7; TRBD2 might be the D (5 bases). The germline CDR1 and CDR2 sequences are SGHTA and FQGNSA. The CDR3 is 13 amino acids. Trimming pared 1 base from V and 5 bases from J, leaving 9 bases between. This CDR3 is CASSLVARDEQYF. The CDR3 coding sequence is TGTGCCAGCAGCTTAGTGGCGCGGGACGAGCAGTACTTC.

This clone was picked up one time. J is TRBJ1-3 and V is TRBV18, with D perhaps matching TRBD1 (6 bases). The CDR3 is 16 residues long. Looked up from germline, CDR1 is KGHSH and CDR2 is LQKENI. V was shortened by 2 bases and J by 2 bases, with 13 bases between the two germline ends. The CDR3 loop is CASSPETGQAGNTIYF. In DNA, the CDR3 is TGTGCCAGCTCACCAGAAACGGGACAAGCTGGAAACACCATATATTTT.

With respect to this clone: In the same sample, other DNA sequences code for this CDR3. The chain uses TRBV3-1 (or the pseudogene TRBV3-2) and TRBJ2-7; a possible D gene is TRBD2 (7 bases). V was clipped by 3 bases and J by 3 bases, with 9 bases between them. Germline assignment: CDR1 LGHDT and CDR2 YNNKEL (reference sequence). CDR3 length equals 13 residues. The DNA for the CDR3 is TGTGCCAGCAGCCAGGGAGGGGGCTACGAGCAGTACTTC. Translating it yields CASSQGGGYEQYF.